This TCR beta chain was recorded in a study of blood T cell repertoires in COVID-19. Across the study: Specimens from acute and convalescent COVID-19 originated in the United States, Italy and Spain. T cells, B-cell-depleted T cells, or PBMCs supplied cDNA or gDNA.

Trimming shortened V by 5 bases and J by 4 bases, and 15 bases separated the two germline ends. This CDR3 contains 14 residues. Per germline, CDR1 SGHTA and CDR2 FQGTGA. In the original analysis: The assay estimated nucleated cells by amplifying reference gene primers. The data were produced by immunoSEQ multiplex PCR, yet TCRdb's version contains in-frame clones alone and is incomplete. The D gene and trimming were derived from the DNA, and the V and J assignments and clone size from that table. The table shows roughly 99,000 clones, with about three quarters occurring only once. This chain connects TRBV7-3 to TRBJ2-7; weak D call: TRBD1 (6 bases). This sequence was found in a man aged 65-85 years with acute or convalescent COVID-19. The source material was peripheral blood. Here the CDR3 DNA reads TGTGCCAGCAGCCAGATGGCAGGGGCTTACGAGCAGTACTTC. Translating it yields CASSQMAGAYEQYF.